Described below is a single TCR beta chain sequence and its context. The sample comes from a study of T cells after yellow fever vaccination. TCRdb redid the calling of the 5' RACE reads with MiXCR, one entry per CDR3 protein. Found here are more than 300,000 distinct CDR3 sequences, roughly 6.8% of them singletons; the top ten hold 15% to 20%. The clonotype was recovered from a man younger than 35 who received the YFV17D yellow fever vaccine. The sample here was PBMCs, taken 35 to 50 days after the first yellow fever vaccination.

The CDR3 region is CASSLGSSSTPLHF. The CDR3 DNA reads as TGCGCCAGCAGTTTAGGGTCGTCATCTACACCCCTCCACTTT. The chain links TRBV10-2 to TRBJ1-6; D is undetermined. The CDR3 loop spans 14 amino acids. Trimming removed 5 bases from V and 11 bases from J, with 16 bases in between. The germline CDR1 and CDR2 sequences are WSHSY and SAAADI.